The 14 T cell receptor beta chains reported below all come from one sample, sequenced in a study of cytomegalovirus exposure and HLA in healthy donors. PCR involved 60 Vbeta and 13 Jbeta primers. This table comes from immunoSEQ multiplex PCR, and its TCRdb copy is limited to in-frame clones, with some not included. Here the sample spans about 260,000 clones, about 66% being singletons. The sample consisted of PBMCs. The receptor set was obtained from a female donor in good health and CMV-seronegative.

The rearrangement uses TRBV5-1 and TRBJ2-1; 7 nucleotides match TRBD2. CDR1 SGHRS and CDR2 YFSETQ come from the germline V gene. This CDR3 spans 15 amino acids. V dropped 1 base and J dropped 7; count of bases not matched to a gene: 8. The CDR3 reads CASSLTSVTRNEQFF. The CDR3 DNA is TGCGCCAGCAGCTTGACTAGCGTGACCCGAAATGAGCAGTTCTTC.

This chain joins TRBV28 and TRBJ2-7; TRBD2 matches 8 bases. The germline V gene encodes CDR1 MDHEN and CDR2 SYDVKM. V shed 4 bases and J 4 bases; nucleotides not matched to a gene: 9. The length of the CDR3 is 15 residues. As DNA, the CDR3 is TGTGCCAGCAGTTCTGGAGCGGGAGACAAATACGAGCAGTACTTC. Protein sequence: CASSSGAGDKYEQYF.

J is TRBJ2-5 and V is TRBV11-2; unclear D gene. The CDR3 length is 13 residues. Trimming removed 6 bases at V and 4 bases at J, with 12 bases between. Germline V gene data show CDR1 as SGHAT and CDR2 as FQNNGV. The DNA of the CDR3 is TGTGCCAGCAGGAAGATAGGCGGAGAGACCCAGTACTTC. As protein: CASRKIGGETQYF.

The chain employs TRBV7-3 and TRBJ2-3; 10 bases are a match to TRBD1. This CDR3 is built from 16 residues. Germline V gives CDR1 SGHTA, CDR2 FQGTGA. The junction had 4 bases not matched to a gene; V was cut back by 1 base and J by 3 bases. Here the CDR3 reads CASSLRTGGRTDTQYF. The CDR3 DNA reads as TGTGCCAGCAGCTTAAGGACAGGGGGACGGACAGATACGCAGTATTTT.

V usage is TRBV5-1 and J usage is TRBJ2-7; 9 bases align to TRBD1. There are 16 residues in the CDR3. After removal of 4 bases from V and 0 bases from J, the junction contained 8 bases not matched to a gene. Germline-derived CDR1 and CDR2 are SGHRS and YFSETQ. CDR3 DNA sequence: TGCGCCAGCAGCACTTGGACAGGGGCGAGCTCCTACGAGCAGTACTTC. Translating gives CASSTWTGASSYEQYF.

The CDR3 here is CASSLNPAGGTGELFF. The CDR3 DNA reads as TGTGCCAGCAGCTTAAATCCGGCAGGGGGAACCGGGGAGCTGTTTTTT. This sequence joins TRBV11-2 and TRBJ2-2; 7 bases line up with TRBD1. Germline V lookup: CDR1 SGHAT, CDR2 FQNNGV. The junction had 8 bases not matched to a gene; V was cut back by 2 bases and J by 5 bases. This CDR3 is 16 amino acids long.

The V gene is TRBV18, the J gene TRBJ2-3; D is unresolved. In germline, CDR1 is KGHSH, CDR2 LQKENI. V was shortened by 1 base and J by 2 bases, with 7 bases between the two germline ends. The CDR3 has 14 residues. The CDR3 sequence: CASSPLAYTDTQYF. The CDR3 coding sequence is TGTGCCAGCTCACCACTGGCATACACAGATACGCAGTATTTT.

The chain recombines TRBV7-2 with TRBJ2-1; 7 positions match TRBD1. V was clipped by 1 base and J by 4 bases; unmatched bases: 13. There are 18 residues in the CDR3. Germline V gives CDR1 SGHTA, CDR2 FQGNSA. The CDR3 spells CASSLGTGRWSGYNEQFF. The CDR3, as DNA: TGTGCCAGCAGCTTAGGGACAGGAAGGTGGTCGGGTTACAATGAGCAGTTCTTC.

The rearrangement joins TRBV13 to TRBJ2-7, with D maybe TRBD1 (5 bases). Between the trimmed V and J ends, which lost 6 bases and 6 bases, there was a span of 9 bases. CDR1 and CDR2 (germline): PRHDT, FYEKMQ (reference sequence). This CDR3 is built from 11 residues. CDR3 loop: CASRRQGEQYF. CDR3 DNA sequence: TGTGCCAGCAGGAGGCAGGGCGAGCAGTACTTC.

This chain links TRBV7-9 with TRBJ1-3; D unclear. This CDR3 is 13 amino acids long. Trimming took off 1 base at V and 8 bases at J, with 9 bases between the two ends. Germline CDR1 and CDR2: SEHNR and FQNEAQ (reference sequence). The CDR3 region is CASSLGKEDTIYF. As DNA, the CDR3 is TGTGCCAGCAGCTTAGGAAAAGAGGACACCATATATTTT. Full variable domain (outside the CDR3, taken from reference TRBV7-9 and TRBJ1-3): DTGVSQNPRHKITKRGQNVTFRCDPISEHNRLYWYRQTLGQGPEFLTYFQNEAQLEKSRLLSDRFSAERPKGSFSTLEIQRTEQGDSAMYLCASSLGKEDTIYFGEGSWLTVV.

This rearrangement joins TRBV7-9 to TRBJ2-7; no reliable D call. Germline-derived CDR1 and CDR2 are SEHNR and FQNEAQ (reference sequence). This CDR3 contains 15 residues. Between the trimmed V and J ends, which lost 1 base and 1 base, there was a span of 11 bases. In nucleotides, the CDR3 is TGTGCCAGCAGCTTAGTCGATCGGTTTTCCTACGAGCAGTACTTC. Its translation is CASSLVDRFSYEQYF.

This chain joins TRBV30 and TRBJ2-5, with D perhaps matching TRBD1 (6 bases). The CDR3 has 13 residues. CDR1 is GTSNPN, CDR2 SVGIG, per germline (reference sequence). The V gene lost 2 bases and the J gene lost 5 bases, with 12 bases spanning the gap. The CDR3 loop is CAWSTQGRETQYF. CDR3 bases: TGTGCCTGGAGTACACAGGGACGGGAGACCCAGTACTTC.

The V call is TRBV27, the J call TRBJ1-1, with D maybe TRBD1 (5 bases). CDR3 length equals 15 residues. Deletions cut 4 bases from V and 3 bases from J, with 15 bases between. Germline values: CDR1 MNHEY, CDR2 SMNVEV (reference sequence). As DNA, the CDR3 is TGTGCCAGCAGTTCCACCGGGACTAAGCACACTGAAGCTTTCTTT. It specifies CASSSTGTKHTEAFF.

CDR3 residues: CASEPGTGAETQYF. The CDR3 region has the DNA TGTGCCAGCGAACCCGGGACAGGGGCAGAGACCCAGTACTTC. The chain combines TRBV7-2 with TRBJ2-5; 10 bases align to TRBD1. The germline V gene encodes CDR1 SGHTA and CDR2 FQGNSA. This CDR3 is 14 amino acids long. Germline trimming cut 8 bases from V and 4 bases from J; bases unmatched to any gene: 7.